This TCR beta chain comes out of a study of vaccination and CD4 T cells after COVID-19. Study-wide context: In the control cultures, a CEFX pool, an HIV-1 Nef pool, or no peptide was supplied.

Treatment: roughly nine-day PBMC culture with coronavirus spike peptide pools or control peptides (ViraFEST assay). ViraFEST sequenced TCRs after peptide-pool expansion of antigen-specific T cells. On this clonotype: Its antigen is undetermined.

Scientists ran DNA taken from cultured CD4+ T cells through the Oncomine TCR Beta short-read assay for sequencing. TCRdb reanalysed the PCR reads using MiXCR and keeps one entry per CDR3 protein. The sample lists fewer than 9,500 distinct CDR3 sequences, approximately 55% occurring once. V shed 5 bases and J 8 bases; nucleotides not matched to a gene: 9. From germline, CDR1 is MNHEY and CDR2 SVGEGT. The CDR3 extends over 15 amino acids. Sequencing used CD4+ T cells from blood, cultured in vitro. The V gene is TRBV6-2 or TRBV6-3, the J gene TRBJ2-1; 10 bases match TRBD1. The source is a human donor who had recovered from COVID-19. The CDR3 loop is CASSQPGQGPDEQFF. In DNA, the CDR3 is TGTGCCAGCAGTCAACCGGGACAGGGGCCCGATGAGCAGTTCTTC.